Each of the 19 T cell receptor beta chains below was sequenced from the same sample in a study of blood T cell repertoires in COVID-19. Method: immunoSEQ multiplex PCR; TCRdb's copy keeps in-frame clones and lacks some. The sample has some 270,000 clones, roughly four fifths seen once. The material sequenced was peripheral blood. Receptors were obtained from a person between 65 and 79 years old with COVID-19, enrolled during active disease.

The rearrangement links TRBV7-2 to TRBJ1-1; D perhaps matches TRBD1 (6 bases). The germline V gene has CDR1 SGHTA and CDR2 FQGNSA. This CDR3 is built from 11 residues. The V end was cut by 4 bases, the J end by 8 bases, with 8 bases between. The CDR3 loop reads CASSSGTEAFF. DNA for the CDR3: TGTGCCAGCAGCTCCGGGACAGAAGCTTTCTTT.

This sequence joins TRBV29-1 and TRBJ1-6, with a weak D call TRBD1 (6 bases). Per the germline V gene, CDR1 is SQVTM and CDR2 is ANQGSEA. CDR3 size: 13 residues. Trimming shortened V by 7 bases and J by 9 bases, and 16 bases separated the two germline ends. Here the CDR3 reads CSAGEGGSSPLHF. DNA of the CDR3: TGCAGCGCCGGTGAGGGGGGGAGTTCACCCCTCCACTTT.

V and J are TRBV4-1 and TRBJ1-4, with D possibly being TRBD1 (6 bases). This CDR3 region has 15 residues. Deletions cut 1 base from V and 6 bases from J, with 12 bases between. Germline V lookup: CDR1 MGHRA, CDR2 YSYEKL. The CDR3 bases are TGCGCCAGCAGCCAAGTCGGGACACGGGATGAAAAACTGTTTTTT. Amino acids: CASSQVGTRDEKLFF.

In this sample, this clone turned up a few times. The chain employs TRBV5-6 and TRBJ2-7; possibly TRBD2 for D (5 bases). The CDR3 consists of 12 residues. Per germline, CDR1 SGHDT and CDR2 YYEEEE. The V end was cut by 3 bases, the J end by 1 base, with 5 bases between. The CDR3 region is CASSSGSYEQYF. CDR3 bases: TGTGCCAGCAGCTCGGGATCCTACGAGCAGTACTTC.

This sequence joins TRBV6-5 and TRBJ2-1, with TRBD2 matching over 10 bases. V trimming: 2 bases; J trimming: 5 bases; junction bases outside the gene matches: 3. Germline V gene lookup returns CDR1 MNHEY and CDR2 SVGAGI. This CDR3 contains 15 residues. The CDR3 bases are TGTGCCAGCAGTTACCAGACTAGCGGGCACAATGAGCAGTTCTTC. Protein: CASSYQTSGHNEQFF.

The chain is built from TRBV9 and TRBJ2-1; TRBD2 is a possible D gene (5 bases). The germline gives CDR1 SGDLS, CDR2 YYNGEE. V lost 0 bases and J lost 7, with 8 bases in between. The length of the CDR3 is 13 residues. The CDR3 sequence is CASSVGPGNEQFF. DNA of the CDR3: TGTGCCAGCAGCGTAGGGCCGGGGAATGAGCAGTTCTTC.

The table lists this clone with a few counts. J is TRBJ2-2 and V is TRBV2, with TRBD1 matching 8 bases. CDR3 length: 18 residues. Trimming removed 2 bases from V and 7 bases from J; junction bases left unmatched: 15. The germline CDR1 and CDR2 sequences are SNHLY and FYNNEI. CDR3 DNA sequence: TGTGCCAGCAGTGAATCGAGGGGGAGGACAGGGTACGGCGGGGAGCTGTTTTTT. As protein: CASSESRGRTGYGGELFF.

This chain connects TRBV11-3 to TRBJ2-2; 12 bases align to TRBD1. The junction had 6 bases not matched to a gene; V was cut back by 1 base and J by 9 bases. Germline V gene data show CDR1 as SGHNT and CDR2 as YENEEA. The CDR3 has 16 amino acids. The DNA for the CDR3 is TGTGCCAGCAGCTTAGGATGGGACAGGGGGCTTCGGGAGCTGTTTTTT. This gives the protein CASSLGWDRGLRELFF.

This clone appeared a few times. The chain couples TRBV7-2 to TRBJ1-6; D unclear. V lost 1 base to trimming and J lost 2 bases, with 6 bases between them. This CDR3 region has 15 residues. The V gene's germline CDR1 is SGHTA and CDR2 FQGNSA. Here the CDR3 reads CASSLGAAYNSPLHF. For the CDR3, the DNA is TGTGCCAGCAGCTTAGGGGCAGCCTATAATTCACCCCTCCACTTT. The complete variable domain, with remaining parts taken from reference TRBV7-2 and TRBJ1-6, reads GAGVSQSPSNKVTEKGKDVELRCDPISGHTALYWYRQSLGQGLEFLIYFQGNSAPDKSGLPSDRFSAERTGGSVSTLTIQRTQQEDSAVYLCASSLGAAYNSPLHFGNGTRLTVT.

The rearrangement joins TRBV2 to TRBJ1-1, with 7 bases lining up with TRBD1. V was pared by 7 bases and J by 6 bases, with 8 bases of the junction left unmatched. The CDR3 has 13 amino acids. CDR1 and CDR2 (germline): SNHLY, FYNNEI. CDR3 protein: CASTNDRASEAFF. CDR3 coding DNA: TGTGCCAGCACCAACGACAGGGCATCTGAAGCTTTCTTT.

CDR3 sequence: CASSLRIGTQETQYF. DNA for the CDR3: TGTGCCAGCAGCTTAAGGATCGGGACACAAGAGACCCAGTACTTC. V gene TRBV7-9 combines with J gene TRBJ2-5; tentative D call: TRBD1 (6 bases). The germline V gene encodes CDR1 SEHNR and CDR2 FQNEAQ (reference sequence). With 2 bases removed from V and 2 bases from J, the gap between germline ends came to 12 bases. The CDR3 loop spans 15 amino acids.

This clone came up once. Distinct nucleotide sequences in the sample also encode this CDR3. The chain is built from TRBV2 and TRBJ2-1; D gene ambiguous. This CDR3 spans 14 amino acids. Trimming removed 5 bases from V and 0 bases from J, with 8 bases in between. Germline V gives CDR1 SNHLY, CDR2 FYNNEI. The CDR3 loop reads CASSPPGSYNEQFF. The CDR3 nucleotides are TGTGCCAGCAGTCCCCCGGGCTCCTACAATGAGCAGTTCTTC.

The chain uses TRBV7-2 and TRBJ2-6; D remains ambiguous. The germline CDR1 and CDR2 sequences are SGHTA and FQGNSA. V was trimmed by 4 bases and J by 4 bases, leaving 11 bases between them. CDR3 length equals 15 residues. CDR3 residues: CASSSGSLGANVLTF. The CDR3, as DNA: TGTGCCAGCAGCTCAGGTTCTTTGGGGGCCAACGTCCTGACTTTC.

The rearrangement links TRBV28 to TRBJ1-5; a possible D gene is TRBD1 (6 bases). The germline V gene encodes CDR1 MDHEN and CDR2 SYDVKM. The CDR3 totals 12 residues. Deletions cut 5 bases from V and 5 bases from J, with 7 bases between. CDR3 DNA: TGTGCCAGCAGTACAGGGTATCAGCCCCAGCATTTT. This sequence encodes CASSTGYQPQHF.

The CDR3 is CASSLEAWTSTDTQYF. In nucleotides, the CDR3 is TGCGCCAGCAGCTTGGAGGCGTGGACTAGCACAGATACGCAGTATTTT. The chain employs TRBV5-1 and TRBJ2-3; D possibly corresponds to TRBD2 (5 bases). This CDR3 region has 16 residues. Germline V gene data show CDR1 as SGHRS and CDR2 as YFSETQ. V shed 0 bases and J shed 0 bases, with 11 bases lying between them. Using reference TRBV5-1 and TRBJ2-3 for the parts outside the CDR3, the full variable domain is KAGVTQTPRYLIKTRGQQVTLSCSPISGHRSVSWYQQTPGQGLQFLFEYFSETQRNKGNFPGRFSGRQFSNSRSEMNVSTLELGDSALYLCASSLEAWTSTDTQYFGPGTRLTVL.

V usage is TRBV11-2 and J usage is TRBJ2-5; TRBD2 matches 10 bases. The CDR3 is 16 residues long. Germline V gene sequence: CDR1 SGHAT, CDR2 FQNNGV. Trimming took 7 bases from V and 4 from J; bases not matched to a gene: 12. The CDR3 coding sequence is TGTGCCAGCACCCGATCAGCGGGGGGGAGTGGAGAGACCCAGTACTTC. Its translation: CASTRSAGGSGETQYF.

This clone has only a few counts. V usage is TRBV6-2 or TRBV6-3 and J usage is TRBJ1-1, with D possibly being TRBD1 (6 bases). The CDR3 consists of 16 residues. The V gene lost 4 bases and the J gene lost 1 base, with 16 bases spanning the gap. Germline V lookup: CDR1 MNHEY, CDR2 SVGEGT. CDR3 sequence reads: CASSSHLTGRNTEAFF. The DNA for the CDR3 is TGTGCCAGCAGTTCCCATTTGACAGGACGGAACACTGAAGCTTTCTTT.

The chain combines TRBV19 with TRBJ2-3; 8 bases fit TRBD1. Unmatched junction bases numbered 3, after V lost 4 bases and J lost 0 bases. Germline V CDR1 and CDR2: LNHDA, SQIVND (reference sequence). CDR3 length equals 15 residues. This chain's CDR3 is CASSNRQGSTDTQYF. The CDR3 bases are TGTGCCAGTAGTAACAGACAGGGGAGCACAGATACGCAGTATTTT.

The chain recombines TRBV6-2 or TRBV6-3 with TRBJ2-3; TRBD1 might be the D (7 bases). This CDR3 contains 16 residues. Trimming took 0 bases from V and 3 from J, leaving 13 bases between them. CDR1 is MNHEY and CDR2 is SVGEGT in the germline V gene. CDR3 sequence: CASSYSGQGGTDTQYF. In DNA, the CDR3 is TGTGCCAGCAGTTACTCTGGGCAGGGGGGTACAGATACGCAGTATTTT.